The 4 T cell receptor beta chains below all came from one sample that was sequenced in a study of T cell repertoires in cytomegalovirus infection. The antigens of these receptors remain unknown. A single record per CDR3 protein comes from TCRdb applying MiXCR to the reads. This sample carries about 330,000 distinct CDR3 sequences, roughly 36% of them seen once, and the ten largest clones take roughly 13%. The sample consisted of cultured PBMCs, taken from culture after CMV antigen stimulation. All receptors derive from a human donor in good health (CMV status not recorded). Some clones in this sample may be carry-over from other donors' samples.

This clonotype was recorded once. This rearrangement joins TRBV4-1 to TRBJ1-1; D gene unclear. V was pared by 1 base and J by 0 bases, with 12 bases between. CDR3 length: 16 residues. The germline CDR1 and CDR2 sequences are MGHRA and YSYEKL. CDR3: CASSQVPASMNTEAFF. As DNA, the CDR3 is TGCGCCAGCAGCCAAGTCCCGGCATCCATGAACACTGAAGCTTTCTTT.

This clonotype came up a few times. The V gene is TRBV4-3, the J gene TRBJ2-3, with a weak D call TRBD1 (5 bases). CDR3 length equals 15 residues. Germline V CDR1 and CDR2: LGHNA, YSLEER. Trimming cost V 3 bases and J 5 bases, with 15 bases left between them. This CDR3 is CASSQQGRAEDTQYF. The CDR3 DNA reads as TGCGCCAGCAGCCAGCAGGGCAGGGCGGAAGATACGCAGTATTTT.

This clonotype was found a few times. The rearrangement links TRBV7-2 to TRBJ2-7, with 8 bases aligning to TRBD2. V was clipped by 5 bases and J by 5 bases; unmatched bases: 11. CDR1 is SGHTA, CDR2 FQGNSA, per germline. This CDR3 has 15 amino acids. CDR3 bases: TGTGCCAGCAGCGTGAGCGGGAGTCCCTCACACGAGCAGTACTTC. Its translation is CASSVSGSPSHEQYF.

This clonotype was picked up a small number of times. The rearrangement links TRBV15 to TRBJ2-1, with 8 bases lining up with TRBD2. The CDR3 consists of 14 residues. Trimming removed 4 bases from V and 4 bases from J; junction bases left unmatched: 3. Germline values: CDR1 LNHNV, CDR2 YYDKDF (reference sequence). The CDR3 DNA reads as TGTGCCACCAGCACAGCGGGAGTTTACAATGAGCAGTTCTTC. It yields the protein CATSTAGVYNEQFF.